The T cell receptor beta chain described here comes from a study of blood T cells in healthy people across ages. Turning to the study itself: For every two T cells, template switching captured about one barcoded beta molecule. Findings of the study overall: Long-lived donors had more naive CD4+ cells and higher diversity than aged donors.

Points on this clonotype: The antigen is undetermined.

A sample-barcoded 5' primer and a J-beta primer mix were used in a second PCR of roughly 7 to 11 cycles. Per sample, CDR3-containing paired-end reads numbered at least 2.5 million. TCRdb ran MiXCR on the 5' RACE reads and lists one entry per CDR3 protein. The table has 1.8 million or so distinct CDR3 sequences, 30% to 40% seen once. The CDR3 consists of 15 residues. J was trimmed by 1 base and V by 5 bases; bases with no gene match: 8. Germline lookup yields CDR1 MNHEY and CDR2 SVGEGT. The material sequenced was blood. The chain joins TRBV6-2 or TRBV6-3 to TRBJ2-7; 7 nucleotides match TRBD1. The receptor's source is a human donor in good health. The CDR3 loop is CASSPTGRGSYEQYF. CDR3 bases: TGTGCCAGCAGTCCGACAGGGAGAGGGTCCTACGAGCAGTACTTC.